This T cell receptor beta chain was recovered during a study of breast tumors, draining lymph nodes, adjacent tissues. General observations from the study: Most tumor T cells seemingly derive from lymph node, then expand in tumor. Luminal-like breast cancer showed significantly greater tumor-nontumor repertoire similarity than basal-like breast cancer did. The lymph node origin of tumor T cells was framed as consistent with a hypothesis, not demonstrated. Tumors had less TCR diversity than lymph nodes, more than nontumor tissue.

V shed 7 bases and J shed 4 bases, with 18 bases lying between them. CDR1 is SGHRS and CDR2 is YFSETQ in the germline V gene. This CDR3 contains 14 residues. Samples came from axillary lymph nodes draining the breast cancer. TCRdb analysed the multiplex PCR reads with MiXCR anew, one entry per CDR3 protein. The table has tens of thousands of distinct CDR3 sequences, approximately 29% seen once. This clonotype was counted many times. Its antigen is not identified. The source is a female donor with breast cancer. Some clones in this sample may be carry-over from other donors' samples. The V gene is TRBV5-1, the J gene TRBJ2-7, with D perhaps TRBD1 (5 bases). The material sequenced was axillary lymph node tissue. The CDR3 coding sequence is TGCGCCAGCGGTTCCAGCCAGGGAATGTACGAGCAGTACTTC. It encodes CASGSSQGMYEQYF.